This T cell receptor beta chain was documented in a study of T cell repertoires in cytomegalovirus infection (dated by TCRdb to 2018 to 2020). Regarding the study in general: Alongside well-studied HLA-B-restricted epitopes, the peptide stimulations were aimed at recently identified HLA-C-restricted CMV epitopes, whose presentation resists viral immunomodulation. Because public TCR beta signatures pointed to carriage of CMV infection together with the matching HLA type, the HLA type of each donor mattered for the analysis.

This clonotype was counted between two and nine times. No cognate antigen has been identified for it. Base qualities were left out, and no much larger clone turns up one base away. The instrument given in TCRdb is Illumina HiSeq 1500. The public reads were reprocessed in TCRdb via fastp at Q25 and MiXCR, keeping in-frame beta chains. Each entry is one CDR3 protein sequence, shown with its most common DNA and genes. For this sample the table gives under 95,000 distinct CDR3 sequences, of which about half were detected only once. The ten largest clonotypes hold over 90% of the sample. CDR1 is given as SGHTA and CDR2 as FQGNSA, both from the germline V gene. From its cysteine to its phenylalanine, the CDR3 spans 13 amino acids. CDR3 DNA only is kept here, 39 bases in frame from base 1. V and J lose 3 bases and 6 bases, and a span of 10 bases separates them. Read against the paper, the sample's treatment or condition label means: in vitro stimulation with specific CMV peptide epitopes to enrich CMV-specific T cells.

Paper-wide results and their limitations: The ex vivo response was dominated by HLA-C-restricted CMV-specific TCR beta clonotypes, and the single most frequent clonotype in two of eight donors was supplied by these HLA-C-restricted clonotypes. Carriers of CMV infection plus the relevant HLA type were discriminated by the cumulative frequency of public TCR beta family members in the study cohort and in an independent roughly 400-donor cohort.

Specimen: CD8+ T cells from cultured PBMCs, collected from culture after CMV antigen stimulation. The V and J segments used are TRBV7-2 and TRBJ2-3; the D gene lacks a confident call. The source of this sequence is a human donor in good health (CMV status not recorded). Some clones in this sample may be carry-over from other donors' samples. For the CDR3, the sequence is CASSFNARDTQYF. The DNA sequence is TGTGCCAGCAGCTTCAACGCCCGGGATACGCAGTATTTT.